The 23 T cell receptor beta chains below all came from one sample that was sequenced in a study of T-cell memory formation after mild COVID-19. TCRdb re-called the 5' RACE reads with MiXCR, one entry per CDR3 protein. The sample yields roughly 100,000 distinct CDR3 sequences, over 15% seen once. The sequencing sample was made of PBMCs or a T cell subset sorted from them (not recorded which). The receptors derive from an adult woman who had mild COVID-19 (a few samples of this study predate the infection). Cell type and time point are not known.

CDR3 amino acids: CATSEGLSGSRNIQYF. CDR3 bases: TGTGCCACCAGTGAAGGGCTTAGCGGGAGTCGAAACATTCAGTACTTC. The rearrangement uses TRBV24-1 and TRBJ2-4; the match to TRBD2 covers 9 bases. The CDR3 extends over 16 amino acids. The V and J ends lost 4 bases and 6 bases, in that order; junction bases with no gene match: 9. In germline, CDR1 is KGHDR, CDR2 SFDVKD.

This chain joins TRBV7-6 and TRBJ2-3; D is unclear. Germline V gene data show CDR1 as SGHVS and CDR2 as FNYEAQ. V was cut by 2 bases and J by 2 bases, with 8 bases left in between. The length of the CDR3 is 14 residues. DNA for the CDR3: TGTGCCAGCAGCTTACTAGGGTTCACAGATACGCAGTATTTT. The encoded protein is CASSLLGFTDTQYF.

CDR3 in DNA: TGTGCCAGCAGTGAAACTAGCTCGAGCTCCTACGAGCAGTACTTC. This translates into CASSETSSSSYEQYF. The rearrangement links TRBV2 to TRBJ2-7; a weak D match, TRBD2 (6 bases). Trimming pared 2 bases from V and 0 bases from J, leaving 11 bases between. The CDR3 has 15 amino acids. Germline assignment: CDR1 SNHLY and CDR2 FYNNEI.

This chain joins TRBV6-5 and TRBJ1-5, with 9 bases fitting TRBD1. Germline lookup yields CDR1 MNHEY and CDR2 SVGAGI. The CDR3 sequence is 14 residues long. Trimming took 4 bases from V and 4 from J; bases not matched to a gene: 2. The CDR3 DNA reads TGTGCCAGCAGTTCCGGACAGGGGAATCAGCCCCAGCATTTT. Protein sequence: CASSSGQGNQPQHF.

This clonotype was seen only a few times. V gene TRBV5-1 combines with J gene TRBJ1-1; possibly TRBD1 for D (6 bases). Germline V gene data show CDR1 as SGHRS and CDR2 as YFSETQ. Trimming took 1 base from V and 1 from J, leaving 14 bases between them. The CDR3 covers 16 residues. The DNA of the CDR3 is TGCGCCAGCAGCTTGTCCGTGAGGGGGGGGAACACTGAAGCTTTCTTT. This sequence encodes CASSLSVRGGNTEAFF. Drawing the rest from reference TRBV5-1 and TRBJ1-1, the complete variable domain is KAGVTQTPRYLIKTRGQQVTLSCSPISGHRSVSWYQQTPGQGLQFLFEYFSETQRNKGNFPGRFSGRQFSNSRSEMNVSTLELGDSALYLCASSLSVRGGNTEAFFGQGTRLTVV.

The chain recombines TRBV19 with TRBJ1-5, with TRBD1 matching over 7 bases. V dropped 3 bases and J dropped 4; count of bases not matched to a gene: 6. CDR3 length: 15 amino acids. Germline V gene sequence: CDR1 LNHDA, CDR2 SQIVND (reference sequence). CDR3 bases: TGTGCCAGTAGTATCCGGGACAGCCCTAATCAGCCCCAGCATTTT. This codes for CASSIRDSPNQPQHF.

V usage is TRBV19 and J usage is TRBJ1-6; 11 positions match TRBD1. The length of the CDR3 is 15 residues. The germline CDR1 and CDR2 sequences are LNHDA and SQIVND (reference sequence). With V trimmed by 3 bases and J by 7 bases, 2 bases remained unmatched. CDR3 sequence reads: CASSMGTGGNSPLHF. The DNA for the CDR3 is TGTGCCAGTAGTATGGGGACAGGGGGGAATTCACCCCTCCACTTT.

This clonotype turned up a few times. The chain uses TRBV20-1 and TRBJ1-2, with TRBD1 matching 7 bases. Germline V gives CDR1 DFQATT, CDR2 SNEGSKA (reference sequence). V was clipped by 5 bases and J by 4 bases; unmatched bases: 7. The CDR3 covers 13 residues. In DNA, the CDR3 is TGCAGTGCTCCGCGGGACAGCACCTATGGCTACACCTTC. It specifies CSAPRDSTYGYTF.

This chain connects TRBV6-2 or TRBV6-3 to TRBJ2-1, with a tentative D call TRBD2 (6 bases). This CDR3 region has 14 residues. Germline assignment: CDR1 MNHEY and CDR2 SVGEGT. Trimming cost V 8 bases and J 6 bases, with 17 bases left between them. The CDR3 reads CASSGVTGANEQFF. The CDR3 DNA sequence: TGTGCCAGCTCCGGGGTGACGGGAGCCAATGAGCAGTTCTTC.

This clonotype was picked up a small number of times. This chain joins TRBV12-3 or TRBV12-4 and TRBJ2-5; 9 nucleotides align to TRBD2. Germline trimming cut 4 bases from V and 1 base from J; bases unmatched to any gene: 7. The CDR3 has 16 amino acids. CDR3 coding DNA: TGTGCCAGCAGTTCCCCCTCAGCGGGGGGCCAAGAGACCCAGTACTTC. Translation gives CASSSPSAGGQETQYF.

This clonotype was seen a handful of times. V is TRBV27 and J is TRBJ2-7; the D is unclear. The CDR3 length is 14 residues. CDR1 is MNHEY and CDR2 is SMNVEV in the germline V gene (reference sequence). The V and J ends lost 5 bases and 3 bases respectively, with 14 bases between them. The CDR3 sequence: CASSPRLPHYEQYF. CDR3 nucleotides: TGTGCCAGCAGTCCCAGGCTACCTCACTACGAGCAGTACTTC.

V and J are TRBV2 and TRBJ2-1; TRBD1 matches at 7 bases. Per germline, CDR1 SNHLY and CDR2 FYNNEI. The CDR3 is made up of 15 amino acids. Unmatched junction bases numbered 7, after V lost 6 bases and J lost 2 bases. CDR3 DNA: TGTGCCAGCAGCGGGGACAGCGACACCTACAATGAGCAGTTCTTC. The encoded protein is CASSGDSDTYNEQFF.

The CDR3 nucleotides are TGTGCCAGCAGCTTACCGCAGGAAAGACACAATGAGCAGTTCTTC. Residues: CASSLPQERHNEQFF. V is TRBV7-9 and J is TRBJ2-1; D is unclear. V was clipped by 2 bases and J by 5 bases, with 13 bases between them. Germline V gene sequence: CDR1 SEHNR, CDR2 FQNEAQ (reference sequence). The length of the CDR3 is 15 residues.

This chain uses TRBV27 with TRBJ2-1; D gene uncertain. CDR1 and CDR2 (germline): MNHEY, SMNVEV (reference sequence). Trimming removed 3 bases from V and 9 bases from J, with 3 bases in between. This CDR3 contains 10 residues. CDR3 sequence reads: CASSLTEQFF. The CDR3 bases are TGTGCCAGCAGTTTGACTGAGCAGTTCTTC.

This clonotype was detected only a few times. V gene TRBV12-5 combines with J gene TRBJ1-1; D unresolved. Looked up from germline, CDR1 is LGHNT and CDR2 is FRNRAP. Trimming left V 4 bases short and J 3 bases short, with 18 bases between. This CDR3 contains 16 residues. In nucleotides, the CDR3 is TGTGCTAGTGGTTCCGGACGGCATCCCGGGGACACTGAAGCTTTCTTT. Its translation: CASGSGRHPGDTEAFF.

The chain carries TRBV29-1 and TRBJ1-2; 9 bases align to TRBD1. V dropped 5 bases and J dropped 8; count of bases not matched to a gene: 12. CDR3 length equals 14 residues. In germline, CDR1 is SQVTM, CDR2 ANQGSEA. CDR3 amino acids: CSVFEHRTGEGYTF. The CDR3 DNA reads as TGCAGCGTTTTCGAGCACCGGACAGGGGAAGGCTACACCTTC.

This clonotype was counted many times. The chain couples TRBV4-1 to TRBJ2-4; 10 bases agree with TRBD1. Germline V gene lookup returns CDR1 MGHRA and CDR2 YSYEKL. The length of the CDR3 is 20 residues. Trimming took 6 bases from V and 1 from J; bases not matched to a gene: 18. The CDR3 DNA sequence: TGCGCCAGCAGACCCGTGATTGGGACAGGGGACCCAAGCGCCAAAAACATTCAGTACTTC. As protein: CASRPVIGTGDPSAKNIQYF.

This clonotype was detected a few times. The chain links TRBV12-3 or TRBV12-4 to TRBJ2-1, with 9 positions matching TRBD2. The CDR3 contains 16 residues. Germline trimming cut 6 bases from V and 9 bases from J; bases unmatched to any gene: 15. The CDR3 bases are TGTGCCAGCAGGGCCCAAGCGGGAGGTCCCCCTGGTGAGCAGTTCTTC. Translated, it gives CASRAQAGGPPGEQFF.

The genes are TRBV7-8 and TRBJ2-3; D perhaps matches TRBD1 (6 bases). The CDR3 is made up of 17 amino acids. CDR1 and CDR2 (germline): SGHVS, FQNEAQ. The germline V and J ends were trimmed by 2 bases and 0 bases, with 15 bases remaining between them. The CDR3 region has the DNA TGTGCCAGCAGCTTAAATTTCGGACAGATTAGCACAGATACGCAGTATTTT. Amino acids: CASSLNFGQISTDTQYF. Based on the CDR3 plus reference TRBV7-8 and TRBJ2-3, the full variable domain is GAGVSQSPRYKVAKRGQDVALRCDPISGHVSLFWYQQALGQGPEFLTYFQNEAQLDKSGLPSDRFFAERPEGSVSTLKIQRTQQEDSAVYLCASSLNFGQISTDTQYFGPGTRLTVL.

The rearrangement uses TRBV7-9 and TRBJ2-1; possibly TRBD1 or TRBD2 for D (6 bases each). CDR3 length: 12 amino acids. CDR1 SEHNR and CDR2 FQNEAQ come from the germline V gene (reference sequence). V lost 3 bases, J lost 8 bases, and 8 bases lay in between. CDR3 DNA: TGTGCCAGCAGCTTCGGGGGCCATGAGCAGTTCTTC. Amino acids: CASSFGGHEQFF. The whole variable domain, remainder taken from reference TRBV7-9 and TRBJ2-1, is DTGVSQNPRHKITKRGQNVTFRCDPISEHNRLYWYRQTLGQGPEFLTYFQNEAQLEKSRLLSDRFSAERPKGSFSTLEIQRTEQGDSAMYLCASSFGGHEQFFGPGTRLTVL.

The chain has TRBV20-1 and TRBJ1-5, with a tentative D call TRBD1 (5 bases). The CDR3 is 12 residues long. The germline V gene has CDR1 DFQATT and CDR2 SNEGSKA (reference sequence). The V end was cut by 1 base, the J end by 4 bases, with 5 bases between. Here the CDR3 DNA reads TGCAGTGCTAGAGGGGGGAATCAGCCCCAGCATTTT. It is translated as CSARGGNQPQHF.

This clonotype was detected a few times. The genes are TRBV20-1 and TRBJ2-7; D unclear. V was pared by 5 bases and J by 0 bases, with 11 bases between. This CDR3 comprises 13 residues. Germline loops: CDR1 DFQATT, CDR2 SNEGSKA (reference sequence). The CDR3 loop is CSALTGSSYEQYF. For the CDR3, the DNA is TGCAGTGCTCTGACGGGCAGCTCCTACGAGCAGTACTTC.

This clonotype was observed a handful of times. V gene TRBV15 combines with J gene TRBJ2-1; 9 positions match TRBD1. Germline V gene data show CDR1 as LNHNV and CDR2 as YYDKDF (reference sequence). The CDR3 is 15 residues long. After removal of 2 bases from V and 5 bases from J, the junction contained 4 bases not matched to a gene. CDR3 amino acids: CATSRYRDRDNEQFF. DNA for the CDR3: TGTGCCACCAGCAGATACCGGGACAGGGACAATGAGCAGTTCTTC.